This T cell receptor beta chain was captured in a study of regulatory T cells in long-lasting Graves disease. Time point specified: newly diagnosed GD, antithyroid drugs for less than 3 months. After RNA was extracted from PBMCs, the TCR library was made from it. Building of the TCR beta libraries involved iRepertoire HTBI primers and Arm-PCR of CDR3 regions. One entry per CDR3 protein, called by TCRdb with MiXCR from the multiplex PCR reads. The table shows some 200,000 distinct CDR3 sequences, with roughly 20% occurring only once. Trimming removed 6 bases at V and 6 bases at J, with 12 bases between. The CDR3 loop spans 12 amino acids. The same sample was also used in a study of T cells in Graves' hyperthyroidism and ophthalmopathy. That paper adds: Stable hyperthyroidism: no ophthalmopathy progression over 18 months of follow-up.

The source is a woman in her 30s with Graves disease. This chain links TRBV12-3 or TRBV12-4 with TRBJ2-7, with D possibly called TRBD1 or TRBD2 (5 bases each). The source material was peripheral blood mononuclear cells (PBMCs), sampled at new diagnosis, from a patient treated with antithyroid drugs. The CDR3 spells CASSRGPFEQYF. Here the CDR3 DNA reads TGTGCCAGCAGCCGGGGACCTTTCGAGCAGTACTTC.